Listed below are T cell receptor beta chains from one sample, sequenced in a study of T cell repertoires in cytomegalovirus infection. Each CDR3 protein is one row after TCRdb ran MiXCR on the reads. This sample yields 160,000 or so distinct CDR3 sequences, of which roughly 22% are seen a single time; 25% belongs to the top ten. For these receptors, no antigen is known. The source material was CD8+ T cells from cultured PBMCs, sampled from culture after CMV antigen stimulation. These receptors came from a human donor in good health (CMV status not recorded). Some clones in this sample may be carry-over from other donors' samples. Each CDR3 is given with its conserved first and last residue. The order of the fields is J gene, clone size, V gene, D gene, CDR3 protein, CDR3 DNA. A D gene is named only where the DNA matches it firmly. Part of the rows lack a size; the others show once, few, many or a class for expanded clones.

TRBJ1-1 NA TRBV6-2/TRBV6-3 NA CASSYLTGSEAFF TGTGCCAGCAGTTACCTTACAGGGTCTGAAGCTTTCTTT
TRBJ2-5 NA TRBV6-5 NA CASRRNREPQETQYF TGTGCCAGCAGAAGAAACAGGGAACCCCAAGAGACCCAGTACTTC
TRBJ2-3 NA TRBV6-6 TRBD2 CASRKKLSGGEESTDTQYF TGTGCCAGCAGGAAAAAACTAAGCGGGGGGGAAGAGAGCACAGATACGCAGTATTTT
TRBJ2-3 NA TRBV19 NA CAVSPGIAGTDTQYF TGTGCCGTAAGCCCCGGGATAGCGGGCACAGATACGCAGTATTTT
TRBJ1-1 NA TRBV6-2/TRBV6-3 NA CAAGLMGVTEAFF TGTGCCGCCGGGTTGATGGGGGTCACTGAAGCTTTCTTT
TRBJ2-1 NA TRBV4-2 TRBD2 CASSQDASGVSQEQFF TGTGCCAGCAGCCAAGACGCGAGCGGGGTCTCACAGGAGCAGTTCTTC
TRBJ2-2 NA TRBV7-6 TRBD2 CASTFSGKGSTGELFF TGTGCCAGCACCTTTAGCGGGAAGGGGAGCACCGGGGAGCTGTTTTTT
TRBJ2-1 few TRBV6-6 NA CASSYPSAGDYNEQFF TGTGCCAGCAGTTACCCATCAGCAGGGGATTACAATGAGCAGTTCTTC
TRBJ2-6 NA TRBV6-5 TRBD2 CASSSGVAGANVLTF TGTGCCAGCAGTAGCGGGGTGGCTGGGGCCAACGTCCTGACTTTC
TRBJ1-2 NA TRBV7-2 NA CASSLSYDDGYTF TGTGCCAGCAGCTTATCCTATGATGATGGCTACACCTTC
TRBJ2-5 few TRBV7-2 NA CASSFRDLEETQYF TGTGCCAGCAGCTTCCGGGACTTAGAAGAGACCCAGTACTTC
TRBJ2-1 few TRBV27 NA CASNTGLYNEQFF TGTGCCAGCAATACAGGGCTCTACAATGAGCAGTTCTTC
TRBJ2-1 NA TRBV7-3 NA CASSFTTGYPYNEQFF TGTGCCAGCAGCTTCACAACAGGGTACCCCTACAATGAGCAGTTCTTC
TRBJ2-5 few TRBV11-2 TRBD1 CASSRARGQTQYF TGTGCCAGCAGCCGAGCTAGGGGGCAGACCCAGTACTTC
TRBJ1-3 NA TRBV7-2 NA CASRITTASGNTIYF TGTGCCAGCAGGATTACGACAGCTTCTGGAAACACCATATATTTT
TRBJ1-2 NA TRBV12-5 TRBD1 CASGWPGQEVGHGYTF TGTGCTAGTGGCTGGCCCGGACAGGAGGTGGGGCATGGCTACACCTTC
TRBJ1-1 few TRBV19 NA CASSIGKMNTEAFF TGTGCCAGTAGTATCGGTAAAATGAACACTGAAGCTTTCTTT
TRBJ1-1 few TRBV6-1 NA CASSDGGDGYMNTEAFF TGTGCCAGCAGTGACGGTGGAGACGGCTACATGAACACTGAAGCTTTCTTT
TRBJ1-6 NA TRBV7-3 NA CASSLTGRYSYNSPLHF TGTGCCAGCAGCTTAACGGGTCGTTACTCCTATAATTCACCCCTCCACTTT
TRBJ2-7 NA TRBV27 TRBD1 CASSPGTGREQYF TGTGCCAGCAGTCCAGGGACAGGGAGGGAGCAGTACTTC
TRBJ1-5 few TRBV6-1 TRBD1 CASSDPRDRGAPKHF TGTGCCAGCAGTGATCCCCGGGACAGGGGGGCCCCGAAGCATTTT
TRBJ2-7 NA TRBV11-2 NA CASSLGAGSYEQYF TGTGCCAGCAGCTTAGGAGCAGGATCCTACGAGCAGTACTTC
TRBJ1-2 many TRBV20-1 NA CSARESLTDHFHGYTF TGCAGTGCTAGAGAAAGCTTAACAGATCATTTCCATGGCTACACCTTC
TRBJ2-5 NA TRBV7-8 NA CASSLGEVPNQYF TGTGCCAGCAGCCTAGGGGAGGTACCGAACCAGTACTTC
TRBJ1-1 NA TRBV19 NA CASTFDRWNTEAFF TGTGCCAGTACCTTCGACAGGTGGAACACTGAAGCTTTCTTT
TRBJ1-2 NA TRBV7-2 TRBD1 CASSLGTGFDGYTF TGTGCCAGCAGCTTGGGGACAGGGTTCGATGGCTACACCTTC
TRBJ1-2 few TRBV24-1 NA CATSDSTNYGYTF TGTGCCACCAGTGATTCGACTAACTATGGCTACACCTTC
TRBJ1-1 many TRBV7-6 TRBD1 CASSSGTGNTEAFF TGTGCCAGCAGCTCCGGGACAGGGAACACTGAAGCTTTCTTT
TRBJ2-1 NA TRBV29-1 NA CSVEGPGSYNEQFF TGCAGCGTTGAAGGGCCTGGCTCCTACAATGAGCAGTTCTTC
TRBJ1-4 NA TRBV12-3/TRBV12-4 NA CASGEQGTNEKLFF TGTGCCAGCGGGGAACAGGGAACTAATGAAAAACTGTTTTTT
TRBJ2-1 NA TRBV20-1 TRBD1 CSAGDRGNEQFF TGCAGTGCTGGGGACAGGGGCAATGAGCAGTTCTTC
TRBJ1-4 NA TRBV6-6 NA CASRWDEKLFF TGTGCCAGCCGGTGGGACGAAAAACTGTTTTTT
TRBJ2-1 few TRBV12-5 NA CASGLGGPHNEQFF TGTGCTAGTGGTTTGGGGGGCCCGCACAATGAGCAGTTCTTC
TRBJ2-7 few TRBV4-1 TRBD1 CASSQQQGATYEQYF TGCGCCAGCAGCCAACAACAGGGGGCGACCTACGAGCAGTACTTC
TRBJ2-7 many TRBV6-2/TRBV6-3 NA CASSSLTDSSYEQYF TGTGCCAGCAGTTCCTTAACCGACAGCTCCTACGAGCAGTACTTC
TRBJ2-7 NA TRBV11-2 TRBD2 CASSPSGPSYEQYF TGTGCCAGCAGTCCTAGCGGGCCCTCCTACGAGCAGTACTTC
TRBJ2-1 NA TRBV7-1 NA CASLDTYNEQFF TGTGCCAGCCTTGACACATACAATGAGCAGTTCTTC
TRBJ1-5 NA TRBV7-2 NA CASSSEHSNQPQHF TGTGCCAGCAGCTCCGAGCATAGCAATCAGCCCCAGCATTTT
TRBJ2-7 few TRBV19 TRBD1 CASTKDRASSYEQYF TGTGCCAGTACTAAGGACAGGGCAAGCTCCTACGAGCAGTACTTC
TRBJ2-7 NA TRBV11-2 TRBD1 CASSLGTGGFYEQYF TGTGCCAGCAGCTTAGGGACAGGGGGCTTCTACGAGCAGTACTTC
TRBJ1-1 few TRBV7-2 NA CASSSGRGVNTEAFF TGTGCCAGCAGCTCCGGCAGGGGCGTGAACACTGAAGCTTTCTTT
TRBJ2-7 NA TRBV13 NA CASSLGLEGKQYF TGTGCCAGCAGCTTAGGCCTAGAGGGGAAGCAGTACTTC
TRBJ1-4 NA TRBV7-6 NA CASSLNPGPPNEKLFF TGTGCCAGCAGCTTGAACCCGGGACCCCCTAATGAAAAACTGTTTTTT
TRBJ1-4 NA TRBV6-5 TRBD1 CASSQKTGSTFAGEKLFF TGTGCCAGCAGCCAGAAGACAGGGTCCACCTTTGCGGGTGAAAAACTGTTTTTT
TRBJ2-5 few TRBV18 NA CASSPTGGPEETQYF TGTGCCAGCTCACCCACCGGGGGGCCTGAGGAGACCCAGTACTTC
TRBJ1-6 NA TRBV2 NA CASSEGVESPLHF TGTGCCAGCAGTGAAGGGGTGGAATCACCCCTCCACTTT
TRBJ1-3 few TRBV7-9 NA CASSSGEGSSGNTIYF TGTGCCAGCAGCTCGGGCGAGGGTAGTTCTGGAAACACCATATATTTT
TRBJ1-2 few TRBV28 TRBD1 CASSPYLKQGNYGYTF TGTGCCAGCAGTCCCTACCTCAAACAGGGGAACTATGGCTACACCTTC
TRBJ2-3 few TRBV7-9 NA CASSLGSSGAFRTDTQYF TGTGCCAGCAGCTTAGGCTCATCGGGGGCCTTTCGGACAGATACGCAGTATTTT
TRBJ2-7 NA TRBV7-9 NA CASSLKPDEQYF TGTGCCAGCAGCCTCAAGCCCGACGAGCAGTACTTC
TRBJ2-1 few TRBV12-3/TRBV12-4 TRBD2 CASSFWDPGGNEQFF TGTGCCAGCAGTTTTTGGGACCCGGGGGGGAATGAGCAGTTCTTC
TRBJ2-2 few TRBV9 NA CASSVPSFTGELFF TGTGCCAGCAGCGTCCCTTCGTTCACCGGGGAGCTGTTTTTT
TRBJ1-4 few TRBV10-3 NA CAISELSRDTTNEKLFF TGTGCCATCAGTGAGCTAAGCAGGGATACAACTAATGAAAAACTGTTTTTT
TRBJ2-7 many TRBV7-2 NA CASSSATEFIYEQYF TGTGCCAGCAGCTCTGCGACAGAGTTTATTTACGAGCAGTACTTC